The subject of this entry is one T cell receptor (beta chain). Its antigen is still unknown. Nothing much larger sits one base from this clone, and base qualities are not available. This record comes from a study of technical replicates of blood from a few donors (dated by TCRdb to the late 2010s). Counted from cysteine to phenylalanine, this CDR3 has 14 amino acids. CDR3 DNA only is kept here, 42 bases in frame from base 1. CDR1 SGHAT and CDR2 FQNNGV were looked up in the germline V gene. Trimming accounts for 5 bases at V and 4 bases at J, while the number of junction bases matched to no gene is 5. Library method: the immunoSEQ multiplex PCR assay. TCRdb stores this immuneACCESS table with in-frame sequences only. Part of the clones is absent; in the studies checked, under half of the shortfall reflects unresolved V genes, and no reason is known for the rest. Across this sample there are tens of thousands of clones, with less than 98% seen only once. Under 0.3% of the sample is taken by the ten largest.

Input material: T cells isolated from PBMCs. This receptor was taken from a human donor in good health. The chain is made from TRBV11-2 and TRBJ1-2; a stretch of 9 junction bases matches TRBD1. The CDR3 reads CASSNRDRVYGYTF. The nucleotides are TGTGCCAGCAGCAACCGGGACAGGGTCTATGGCTACACCTTC.